This T cell receptor beta chain derives from a study of T cells in Graves' hyperthyroidism and ophthalmopathy (dated by TCRdb to about 2019). Concerning the study at large: Peripheral blood samples were taken at initial diagnosis, before any treatment was given. A discovery cohort of about a hundred patients, roughly 45 with Graves' ophthalmopathy and about 60 with stable Graves' hyperthyroidism, was used to find distinguishing TCR V-J signatures. Prospective prediction of ophthalmopathy was tested in an independent validation cohort consisting of 18 hyperthyroidism patients and around 16 patients who later progressed to ophthalmopathy. The roughly 100 discovery patients were randomly split 7:3 into training and test sets. In several Graves' hyperthyroidism patients, the study also compared T-cell repertoires from thyroid tissue with T-cell repertoires from blood. Once sampling was done, hyperthyroidism patients were given methimazole at a starting dose of 30 mg daily, whereas ophthalmopathy patients were given high-dose intravenous methylprednisolone. The paper reports TCR Vbeta CDR3 sequencing of some 140 peripheral blood samples: 43 ophthalmopathy, roughly 74 hyperthyroidism and around 17 progressor patients. General conclusions and limits of the study: No statistical method was used to set the sample size in advance, and investigators knew the group allocation. In validation, the model predicted progression to ophthalmopathy with around 71% sensitivity and 72% to 85% specificity, a median of 6.5 months before onset. Blood samples also contained most of the expanded thyroid clonotypes (frequency above 0.001), which suggests that blood repertoires may reflect thyroid immune responses. A model built on a 13 V-J signature distinguished ophthalmopathy from stable hyperthyroidism, reaching roughly 88% sensitivity and 81% to 83% specificity in cross-validation and 80%/75% in testing.

Clipping removes 2 bases from V and 5 bases from J, with 9 as the unmatched junction base count. Its CDR3 holds 16 amino acids, cysteine through phenylalanine. The CDR3 DNA has 48 bases and is translated from base 1. CDR1 and CDR2, looked up from the germline V gene (reference sequence), are LNHDA and SQIVND. In its sample, this clonotype was seen a few times. Its antigen is unknown. Base qualities are missing; no much larger clone stands one base away. Ophthalmopathy patients had moderately to severely active disease, Clinical Activity Score of at least 3, NOSPECS grade of at least 4, and duration under 3 months. Any patient with an uncontrolled infection, another autoimmune disease, pregnancy or lactation was excluded. Diagnoses were based on clinical symptoms, serum thyroxine and TRAb, thyroid ultrasound and orbital computed tomography. Ficoll-Paque density gradient centrifugation was used to isolate PBMCs from about 9 ml of fresh peripheral blood. Total RNA was extracted with Trizol reagent, and quality was checked on an Agilent 2100 Bioanalyzer.

Amplification of TCR beta CDR3 regions was carried out from RNA transcripts. The first round of RT-PCR for the TCR CDR3 was performed with the HTBI primer set and the Qiagen OneStep RT-PCR kit. Libraries were constructed in a second round of multiplex PCR, after which size selection and purification were carried out. Libraries were sequenced paired-end with 100 bp reads on an Illumina HiSeq2000. The original pipeline was this. Raw data were processed with SOAPnuke, discarding reads with adapters, uncalled bases, mean Phred below 15, or no exact constant-primer or identifier match. High-quality paired reads were merged using COPE v1.2.5, and each unique nucleotide sequence was defined as a clonotype. MiTCR v1.1 was used to align the clonotypes against IMGT TRBV, TRBD and TRBJ reference segments. Only V-J combinations with frequency above 0.0001, covering about 99% of repertoires, were analysed. The TCS score was defined as the ratio of F50 (clonal expansion) to E x V (chaos), calculated using BLOSUM62-based TCRdist between CDR3 peptides within each V-J. Welch's t-statistics and random forest reduced 514 V-J features to roughly 13, which were used in a naive Bayes classifier (R e1071). The public reads were run again by TCRdb, first through fastp at Q25 and then through MiXCR, and only productive beta chains were kept. Rows are unified per CDR3 protein, each entry keeping the most common DNA and genes. The V and J calls here are based on TCRdb, not the publication. The sample profile shows about half a million distinct CDR3 sequences; around a quarter of them were found once. The biggest ten clones account for about 10% of the sample.

The V and J genes are TRBV19 and TRBJ1-5, with 7 bases aligning to TRBD1. This receptor was identified in a woman under 40 with Graves' ophthalmopathy. Sequencing was done on a sample of blood. The DNA is TGTGCCAGTAGTATATCGGGGGGACAGATTTATCAGCCCCAGCATTTT. Its protein reads: CASSISGGQIYQPQHF.